These T cell receptor beta chains were read from a single sample in a study of T cell responses to AZD1222 COVID-19 vaccine. The table came from immunoSEQ multiplex PCR; TCRdb's copy has only in-frame clones and leaves some out. The sample holds about 200,000 clones; approximately 90% are singletons and the top ten take around 3.5%. Sequenced here: peripheral blood, sampled 28 days after the second AZD1222 dose. The receptor set was obtained from an adult who received the AZD1222 COVID-19 vaccine. Both conserved end residues are part of each CDR3. A D gene is named only where the DNA matches it firmly. A clone size is listed for some rows: how often the clone was seen (once, few, many), or a class if it is expanded.

clone_size: NA; d_call: NA; v_call: TRBV28; j_call: TRBJ1-5; cdr3_aa: CASSLRTSNQPQHF; cdr3_nt: TGTGCCAGCAGTTTACGAACTAGCAATCAGCCCCAGCATTTT
clone_size: NA; d_call: NA; v_call: TRBV4-1; j_call: TRBJ1-6; cdr3_aa: CASSQDGMREVSPLHF; cdr3_nt: TGCGCCAGCAGCCAAGATGGGATGAGGGAGGTATCACCCCTCCACTTT
clone_size: NA; d_call: NA; v_call: TRBV7-9; j_call: TRBJ2-1; cdr3_aa: CASSLGGTSSSYNEQFF; cdr3_nt: TGTGCCAGCAGCCTCGGCGGGACTTCCAGCTCCTACAATGAGCAGTTCTTC
clone_size: NA; d_call: TRBD2; v_call: TRBV5-1; j_call: TRBJ2-7; cdr3_aa: CASSFTLAGAYEQYF; cdr3_nt: TGCGCCAGCAGCTTCACACTAGCGGGAGCCTACGAGCAGTACTTC
clone_size: NA; d_call: NA; v_call: TRBV21-1; j_call: TRBJ2-4; cdr3_aa: CASSKGGRTKVDIQYF; cdr3_nt: TGTGCCAGCAGCAAAGGGGGCCGGACTAAGGTCGACATTCAGTACTTC
clone_size: NA; d_call: NA; v_call: TRBV7-2; j_call: TRBJ1-5; cdr3_aa: CASSLVPGFYSNQPQHF; cdr3_nt: TGTGCCAGCAGCTTAGTTCCGGGTTTCTATAGCAATCAGCCCCAGCATTTT
clone_size: NA; d_call: NA; v_call: TRBV5-1; j_call: TRBJ2-7; cdr3_aa: CASSLGRRASSYEQYF; cdr3_nt: TGCGCCAGCAGTCTAGGGCGCAGGGCCTCTTCCTACGAGCAGTACTTC
clone_size: NA; d_call: TRBD1; v_call: TRBV6-2/TRBV6-3; j_call: TRBJ2-1; cdr3_aa: CASSYSFGTGPTPTNNEQFF; cdr3_nt: TGTGCCAGCAGTTACTCGTTCGGGACAGGGCCGACCCCCACTAACAATGAGCAGTTCTTC
clone_size: NA; d_call: TRBD1; v_call: TRBV7-2; j_call: TRBJ1-2; cdr3_aa: CASSLGDSPNYGYTF; cdr3_nt: TGTGCCAGCAGCTTGGGGGACAGCCCTAACTATGGCTACACCTTC
clone_size: NA; d_call: NA; v_call: TRBV5-4; j_call: TRBJ1-5; cdr3_aa: CASSLGIFQPQHF; cdr3_nt: TGTGCCAGCAGCTTGGGCATCTTTCAGCCCCAGCATTTT
clone_size: NA; d_call: NA; v_call: TRBV24-1; j_call: TRBJ1-2; cdr3_aa: CATSDGGINYGYTF; cdr3_nt: TGTGCCACCAGTGATGGAGGGATTAACTATGGCTACACCTTC
clone_size: NA; d_call: NA; v_call: TRBV6-1; j_call: TRBJ1-5; cdr3_aa: CASSETQGNSNQPQHF; cdr3_nt: TGTGCCAGCAGTGAAACACAGGGAAATAGCAATCAGCCCCAGCATTTT
clone_size: NA; d_call: TRBD1; v_call: TRBV4-1; j_call: TRBJ1-2; cdr3_aa: CASSGGQGAGDYGYTF; cdr3_nt: TGCGCCAGCAGCGGGGGACAGGGGGCGGGGGACTATGGCTACACCTTC
clone_size: NA; d_call: NA; v_call: TRBV12-3/TRBV12-4; j_call: TRBJ1-1; cdr3_aa: CASRGGVDTEAFF; cdr3_nt: TGTGCCAGCAGAGGGGGGGTGGACACTGAAGCTTTCTTT
clone_size: once; d_call: NA; v_call: TRBV7-2; j_call: TRBJ2-2; cdr3_aa: CASSLAPGAGELFF; cdr3_nt: TGTGCCAGCAGCTTAGCACCCGGCGCCGGGGAGCTGTTTTTT
clone_size: NA; d_call: NA; v_call: TRBV30; j_call: TRBJ1-6; cdr3_aa: CAWGISKNGSPLHF; cdr3_nt: TGTGCCTGGGGAATCTCCAAGAACGGCTCACCCCTCCACTTT
clone_size: NA; d_call: TRBD2; v_call: TRBV28; j_call: TRBJ2-1; cdr3_aa: CASSLLRAGGNEQFF; cdr3_nt: TGTGCCAGCAGTTTACTTAGAGCGGGAGGTAATGAGCAGTTCTTC
clone_size: NA; d_call: NA; v_call: TRBV27; j_call: TRBJ1-4; cdr3_aa: CASSLWAPGRNNEKLFF; cdr3_nt: TGTGCCAGCAGTTTATGGGCCCCGGGGCGCAATAATGAAAAACTGTTTTTT
clone_size: NA; d_call: NA; v_call: TRBV5-1; j_call: TRBJ2-2; cdr3_aa: CASRELNTGELFF; cdr3_nt: TGCGCCAGCCGGGAGTTGAACACCGGGGAGCTGTTTTTT
clone_size: NA; d_call: TRBD2; v_call: TRBV14; j_call: TRBJ2-1; cdr3_aa: CASSQKYGRASDEQFF; cdr3_nt: TGTGCCAGCAGCCAAAAGTACGGGAGGGCCTCAGATGAGCAGTTCTTC
clone_size: NA; d_call: TRBD2; v_call: TRBV11-3; j_call: TRBJ2-3; cdr3_aa: CASSGGADTQYF; cdr3_nt: TGTGCCAGCAGCGGGGGGGCAGATACGCAGTATTTT
clone_size: NA; d_call: TRBD2; v_call: TRBV28; j_call: TRBJ2-7; cdr3_aa: CASSLSGRAYEQYF; cdr3_nt: TGTGCCAGCAGTTTAAGCGGGAGGGCCTACGAGCAGTACTTC
clone_size: NA; d_call: TRBD2; v_call: TRBV5-1; j_call: TRBJ2-1; cdr3_aa: CASSLASGSSYNEQFF; cdr3_nt: TGCGCCAGCAGCTTGGCCAGCGGGAGCTCCTACAATGAGCAGTTCTTC
clone_size: once; d_call: TRBD2; v_call: TRBV5-6; j_call: TRBJ2-4; cdr3_aa: CASSPAASGIKNIQYF; cdr3_nt: TGTGCCAGCAGCCCGGCAGCTAGCGGGATAAAAAACATTCAGTACTTC
clone_size: NA; d_call: NA; v_call: TRBV11-3; j_call: TRBJ2-1; cdr3_aa: CASSLAVSLSYNEQFF; cdr3_nt: TGTGCCAGCAGCTTGGCCGTATCACTCTCCTACAATGAGCAGTTCTTC
clone_size: NA; d_call: TRBD2; v_call: TRBV2; j_call: TRBJ2-1; cdr3_aa: CAGRLAGLYNEQFF; cdr3_nt: TGTGCCGGAAGACTAGCTGGATTGTACAATGAGCAGTTCTTC
clone_size: NA; d_call: NA; v_call: TRBV7-6; j_call: TRBJ2-5; cdr3_aa: CASSLDGGKQETQYF; cdr3_nt: TGTGCCAGCAGCTTAGATGGGGGAAAACAAGAGACCCAGTACTTC
clone_size: NA; d_call: NA; v_call: TRBV28; j_call: TRBJ1-3; cdr3_aa: CASSSTYSGNTIYF; cdr3_nt: TGTGCCAGCAGTTCAACATACTCTGGAAACACCATATATTTT
clone_size: NA; d_call: TRBD2; v_call: TRBV15; j_call: TRBJ2-1; cdr3_aa: CATSRGTSGSFYNEQFF; cdr3_nt: TGTGCCACCAGCAGGGGGACTAGCGGGAGTTTCTACAATGAGCAGTTCTTC
clone_size: once; d_call: TRBD1; v_call: TRBV19; j_call: TRBJ1-5; cdr3_aa: CASSIVGAQGANQPQHF; cdr3_nt: TGTGCCAGTAGTATAGTAGGGGCACAGGGGGCGAATCAGCCCCAGCATTTT
clone_size: NA; d_call: NA; v_call: TRBV7-8; j_call: TRBJ2-7; cdr3_aa: CASSPPSYEQYF; cdr3_nt: TGTGCCAGCAGCCCCCCGTCCTACGAGCAGTACTTC
clone_size: NA; d_call: TRBD2; v_call: TRBV29-1; j_call: TRBJ2-3; cdr3_aa: CSVEDGASGRAPDTQYF; cdr3_nt: TGCAGCGTTGAAGATGGGGCTAGCGGGAGGGCCCCAGATACGCAGTATTTT
clone_size: NA; d_call: NA; v_call: TRBV5-4; j_call: TRBJ1-2; cdr3_aa: CASSVGGGVDGYTF; cdr3_nt: TGTGCCAGCAGCGTGGGAGGCGGGGTCGATGGCTACACCTTC
clone_size: NA; d_call: TRBD2; v_call: TRBV4-2; j_call: TRBJ2-7; cdr3_aa: CASSQDRSSGSYEQYF; cdr3_nt: TGTGCCAGCAGCCAAGACCGCTCTAGCGGGAGCTACGAGCAGTACTTC
clone_size: once; d_call: TRBD1; v_call: TRBV13; j_call: TRBJ2-3; cdr3_aa: CASSATGKTDTQYF; cdr3_nt: TGTGCCAGCAGCGCGACAGGGAAGACAGATACGCAGTATTTT
clone_size: NA; d_call: NA; v_call: TRBV18; j_call: TRBJ2-7; cdr3_aa: CASSQGLVSYEQYF; cdr3_nt: TGTGCCAGCTCACAAGGACTGGTCTCCTACGAGCAGTACTTC
clone_size: NA; d_call: TRBD2; v_call: TRBV10-3; j_call: TRBJ2-7; cdr3_aa: CAISESGRASGSSYEQYF; cdr3_nt: TGTGCCATCAGTGAGTCGGGTAGGGCTAGCGGGAGCTCCTACGAGCAGTACTTC
clone_size: NA; d_call: TRBD1; v_call: TRBV4-3; j_call: TRBJ1-2; cdr3_aa: CASSRTGQGARGYTF; cdr3_nt: TGCGCCAGCAGCCGTACGGGACAGGGGGCCAGAGGCTACACCTTC
clone_size: NA; d_call: NA; v_call: TRBV11-2; j_call: TRBJ2-3; cdr3_aa: CASSSNLGKDTQYF; cdr3_nt: TGTGCCAGCAGTTCCAACCTGGGGAAAGATACGCAGTATTTT
clone_size: once; d_call: TRBD1; v_call: TRBV5-4; j_call: TRBJ2-2; cdr3_aa: CASSFGQGPGGELFF; cdr3_nt: TGTGCCAGCAGCTTCGGACAGGGACCAGGCGGGGAGCTGTTTTTT
clone_size: NA; d_call: NA; v_call: TRBV7-8; j_call: TRBJ2-1; cdr3_aa: CATTPVGLTPGPGNEQFF; cdr3_nt: TGTGCCACCACCCCAGTGGGACTTACCCCAGGACCTGGCAATGAGCAGTTCTTC
clone_size: NA; d_call: NA; v_call: TRBV5-1; j_call: TRBJ2-5; cdr3_aa: CASSLSGPQGETQYF; cdr3_nt: TGCGCCAGCAGCTTGTCTGGACCCCAAGGGGAGACCCAGTACTTC
clone_size: NA; d_call: NA; v_call: TRBV19; j_call: TRBJ2-7; cdr3_aa: CASSIRASTYEQYF; cdr3_nt: TGTGCCAGTAGTATCCGAGCCAGCACCTACGAGCAGTACTTC
clone_size: NA; d_call: TRBD1; v_call: TRBV5-1; j_call: TRBJ1-1; cdr3_aa: CASSSETGLVTEAFF; cdr3_nt: TGCGCCAGCAGCTCGGAGACAGGGTTGGTCACTGAAGCTTTCTTT
clone_size: NA; d_call: NA; v_call: TRBV6-5; j_call: TRBJ1-1; cdr3_aa: CASYRVSEAFF; cdr3_nt: TGTGCCAGTTATAGGGTTTCTGAAGCTTTCTTT
clone_size: NA; d_call: TRBD2; v_call: TRBV7-2; j_call: TRBJ2-3; cdr3_aa: CASSSRTRADTQYF; cdr3_nt: TGTGCCAGCAGCTCTCGGACTAGAGCAGATACGCAGTATTTT